The 2 T cell receptor beta chains below were found in one sample sequenced in a study of blood T cells in healthy people across ages. Alongside a J-beta primer mix, a sample-barcoded 5' primer served in a second PCR lasting roughly 6 to 12 cycles. TCRdb reprocessed the 5' RACE reads with MiXCR, giving one entry per CDR3 protein. The table shows roughly 730,000 distinct CDR3 sequences, with roughly three fifths occurring only once. The sequenced sample consisted of blood. These receptors were obtained from a man aged 40-49 years in good health.

This chain uses TRBV3-1 with TRBJ1-6, with D perhaps TRBD1 (6 bases). The germline gives CDR1 LGHDT, CDR2 YNNKEL (reference sequence). This CDR3 contains 18 residues. The V gene lost 4 bases and the J gene lost 6 bases, with 22 bases spanning the gap. CDR3 bases: TGTGCCAGCAGCCCGGGCGCCGCGAGCGGGACACTTAATTCACCCCTCCACTTT. This encodes CASSPGAASGTLNSPLHF.

This clonotype occurred a few times. The genes are TRBV5-1 and TRBJ2-7, with TRBD2 matching over 13 bases. Germline CDR1 SGHRS, CDR2 YFSETQ. There are 16 residues in the CDR3. Germline trimming cut 3 bases from V and 6 bases from J; bases unmatched to any gene: 9. The CDR3, as DNA: TGCGCCAGCAGCTCCTCCGGGACTAGCGGGAATTTCGAGCAGTACTTC. This encodes CASSSSGTSGNFEQYF.